What follows are 6 T cell receptor beta chains derived from one specimen sequenced in a study of shared clonotypes between healthy human individuals. Assay used: immunoSEQ multiplex PCR; TCRdb lists only in-frame clones, some missing. This sample yields roughly 2 million clones, of which around 95% are seen a single time; 0.1% to 0.15% belongs to the top ten. The sample consisted of naive CD4+ T cells sorted from blood. As for subset: CD45RA+ positively selected. The origin of the receptors is a man aged 18 to 35 in good health.

V and J are TRBV11-2 and TRBJ2-3, with 8 bases fitting TRBD1. This CDR3 has 12 amino acids. From germline, CDR1 is SGHAT and CDR2 FQNNGV. Trimming took 5 bases from V and 7 from J; bases not matched to a gene: 2. CDR3 loop: CASSPGGYTQYF. In nucleotides, the CDR3 is TGTGCCAGCAGCCCAGGGGGCTATACGCAGTATTTT.

The chain is built from TRBV28 and TRBJ1-1; 11 bases match TRBD1. The CDR3 sequence is 13 residues long. With 5 bases clipped from V and 12 bases from J, the junction kept 8 bases outside the gene matches. Germline-derived CDR1 and CDR2 are MDHEN and SYDVKM. CDR3 in DNA: TGTGCCAGCAGTACTACCGGGACAGGGGGGTCTTTCTTT. This gives the protein CASSTTGTGGSFF.

V is TRBV7-2 and J is TRBJ2-3, with D unclear. Germline-derived CDR1 and CDR2 are SGHTA and FQGNSA. V lost 1 base to trimming and J lost 8 bases, with 4 bases between them. The CDR3 extends over 11 amino acids. In DNA form, the CDR3 reads TGTGCCAGCAGCTTAGGGGCTACGCAGTATTTT. Translating it yields CASSLGATQYF.

This sequence joins TRBV30 and TRBJ2-6; D call uncertain. This CDR3 is 15 amino acids long. Germline lookup yields CDR1 GTSNPN and CDR2 SVGIG (reference sequence). V dropped 0 bases and J dropped 3 bases, with 9 bases sitting between them. This CDR3 is CAWSVRSNGANVLTF. CDR3 coding DNA: TGTGCCTGGAGTGTACGATCTAATGGGGCCAACGTCCTGACTTTC.

The chain links TRBV9 to TRBJ2-3, with 7 bases that match TRBD2. V lost 4 bases, J lost 3 bases, and 8 bases stayed unmatched. The CDR3 contains 15 residues. Germline values: CDR1 SGDLS, CDR2 YYNGEE. The CDR3 DNA follows: TGTGCCAGCAGCCCTCGGTTGGGGGGGACAGATACGCAGTATTTT. Its translation is CASSPRLGGTDTQYF.

The chain recombines TRBV7-9 with TRBJ2-5, with TRBD1 matching 7 bases. The germline V gene encodes CDR1 SEHNR and CDR2 FQNEAQ (reference sequence). V shed 0 bases and J 2 bases; nucleotides not matched to a gene: 0. CDR3 length: 14 amino acids. The CDR3 DNA follows: TGTGCCAGCAGCTTAGCGACAGGGCAAGAGACCCAGTACTTC. Amino acids: CASSLATGQETQYF.